Listed here is a single T cell receptor beta chain. What antigen it recognizes has not been identified. The sample holds no much larger clone one base away, and base qualities are not on file. This sample is part of a study of OX40 agonist ivuxolimab in advanced cancers. Notes on the research overall: Ivuxolimab, which targeted the costimulatory receptor OX40 (CD134), was an agonistic, fully human IgG2 monoclonal antibody. Among the roughly 50 dose-escalation patients, some 20 had hepatocellular carcinoma, about 15 melanoma, 9 renal cell carcinoma and 9 head and neck cancer. Partial responses were achieved by three dose-escalation patients, of whom one had hepatocellular carcinoma and two had cutaneous melanoma. The monotherapy dose-escalation portion (N of about 47 patients) of the phase I ivuxolimab trial is reported in the paper. Prior anti-PD-1, anti-PD-L1 or anti-CTLA-4 therapy was permitted, and checkpoint inhibitors had been received by roughly two fifths of dose-escalation patients. Intravenous ivuxolimab was administered to patients every 2 weeks at six dose levels: 0.01, 0.1, 0.3, 1.5, 3 and 10 mg/kg. Peripheral TCRbeta sequencing aimed to test whether ivuxolimab altered TCR sequence diversity and caused clonal T-cell expansion. In the dose-escalation cohort, approximately 82% of patients were male, and the mean age was around 60 years, with a range of 23 to 79. Summary of the overall study and its limitations: At doses of 0.1 to 3.0 mg/kg, clonal expansion of both CD4+ and CD8+ T cells in blood was seen between baseline and week 6. Low levels of normalized T-cell clonal expansion were also seen in some patients who did not respond. After ivuxolimab, CD8+ T cells had more expanded clones than CD4+ T cells on average. In the 0.1-3.0 mg/kg groups, partial responders had among the lowest normalized peripheral clonal expansion, particularly in CD8+ T cells. Antigen specificity was not determined for the clonally expanded peripheral T cells.

The trial excluded patients who had a history of autoimmune disease or were on systemic immunosuppression. Peripheral blood for TCR sequencing was collected from all dose cohorts at baseline, on cycle 4 day 1, and on cycle 7 day 1. The samples were taken from a phase I, first-in-human, multicenter, open-label dose-escalation trial of ivuxolimab. Adults with locally advanced or metastatic melanoma, renal cell carcinoma, hepatocellular carcinoma or head and neck squamous cell carcinoma were enrolled in the trial. Before TCR sequencing, CD4+ and CD8+ T cells were separately sorted from peripheral blood. CDR1 is given as SGHRS and CDR2 as YFSETQ, both from the germline V gene. At the junction V is shortened by 0 bases and J by 4 bases, with 11 bases in between. There are 15 amino acids in the CDR3, from cysteine to phenylalanine inclusive. Just the 45-base CDR3 DNA is kept, in frame starting at base 1.

For sequencing of the TCRbeta CDR3 region, genomic DNA was extracted from the sorted cells. The immunoSEQ Assay was used to sequence the TCRbeta CDR3 regions. Sourced from immuneACCESS, this table was stored by TCRdb with only in-frame sequences that have V and J called. A share of the clones is absent; for the studies checked, an unresolved V gene accounts for under half, and the remainder has no known explanation. The sample table contains roughly 82,000 clones; only one count was recorded for 89% of them. Over 8% of the sample is in the top ten clones. This receptor was identified in an adult with an advanced solid tumor such as melanoma, head and neck, liver or kidney cancer. This chain is built from TRBV5-1 and TRBJ2-1, and TRBD1 may be the D gene, going by 5 matching bases. Sample: CD4+ or CD8+ T cells sorted from blood, taken in a trial of the OX40 agonist ivuxolimab. The CDR3 protein sequence reads: CASSLEGSGYNEQFF. In nucleotide form, the sequence is TGCGCCAGCAGCTTGGAGGGGTCTGGATACAATGAGCAGTTCTTC.